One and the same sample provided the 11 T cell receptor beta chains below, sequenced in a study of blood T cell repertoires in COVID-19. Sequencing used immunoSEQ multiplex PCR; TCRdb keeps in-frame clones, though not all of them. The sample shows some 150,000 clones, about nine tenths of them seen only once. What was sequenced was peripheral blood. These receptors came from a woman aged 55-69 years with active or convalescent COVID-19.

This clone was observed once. CDR3 in amino acids: CASSQSGGPETQYF. The CDR3, as DNA: TGTGCCAGCAGCCAATCCGGAGGGCCGGAGACCCAGTACTTC. The chain recombines TRBV7-9 with TRBJ2-5, with a possible D match to TRBD2 (6 bases). CDR1 and CDR2 (germline): SEHNR, FQNEAQ (reference sequence). Trimming stripped 5 bases from V and 5 bases from J, with 15 bases between. The CDR3 spans 14 residues. The complete variable domain, with remaining parts taken from reference TRBV7-9 and TRBJ2-5, reads DTGVSQNPRHKITKRGQNVTFRCDPISEHNRLYWYRQTLGQGPEFLTYFQNEAQLEKSRLLSDRFSAERPKGSFSTLEIQRTEQGDSAMYLCASSQSGGPETQYFGPGTRLLVL.

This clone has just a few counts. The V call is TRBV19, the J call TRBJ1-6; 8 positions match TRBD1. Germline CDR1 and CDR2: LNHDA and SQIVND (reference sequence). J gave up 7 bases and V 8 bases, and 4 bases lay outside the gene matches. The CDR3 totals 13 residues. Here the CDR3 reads CASAGQGNSPLHF. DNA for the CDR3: TGTGCCAGTGCTGGACAGGGCAATTCACCCCTCCACTTT.

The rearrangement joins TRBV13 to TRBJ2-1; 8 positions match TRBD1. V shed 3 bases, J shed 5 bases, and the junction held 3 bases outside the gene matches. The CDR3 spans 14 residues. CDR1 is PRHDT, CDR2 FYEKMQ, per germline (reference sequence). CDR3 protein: CASSFGQGHNEQFF. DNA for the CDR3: TGTGCCAGCAGCTTCGGACAGGGACACAATGAGCAGTTCTTC.

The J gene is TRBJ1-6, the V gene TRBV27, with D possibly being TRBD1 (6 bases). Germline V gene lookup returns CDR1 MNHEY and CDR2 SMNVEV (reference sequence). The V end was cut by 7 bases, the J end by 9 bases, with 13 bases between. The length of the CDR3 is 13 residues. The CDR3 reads CASKGGGFSPLHF. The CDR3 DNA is TGTGCCAGCAAGGGGGGAGGGTTTTCACCCCTCCACTTT.

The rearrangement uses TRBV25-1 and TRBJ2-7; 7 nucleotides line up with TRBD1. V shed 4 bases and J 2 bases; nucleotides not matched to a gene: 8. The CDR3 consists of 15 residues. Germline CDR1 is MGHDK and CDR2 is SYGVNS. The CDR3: CASSGLWTGTYEQYF. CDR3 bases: TGTGCCAGCAGTGGATTATGGACAGGCACCTACGAGCAGTACTTC.

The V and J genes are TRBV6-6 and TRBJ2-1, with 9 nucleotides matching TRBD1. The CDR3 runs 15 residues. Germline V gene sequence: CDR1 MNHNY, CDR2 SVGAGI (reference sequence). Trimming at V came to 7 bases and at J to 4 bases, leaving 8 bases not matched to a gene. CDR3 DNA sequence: TGTGCCAGCAAAATACGGGACAGGGTTTACAATGAGCAGTTCTTC. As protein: CASKIRDRVYNEQFF.

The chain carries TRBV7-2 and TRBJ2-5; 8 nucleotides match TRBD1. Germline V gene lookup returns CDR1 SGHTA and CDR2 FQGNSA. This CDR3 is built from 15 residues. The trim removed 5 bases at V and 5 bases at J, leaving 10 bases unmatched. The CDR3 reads CASSPRTGRGETQYF. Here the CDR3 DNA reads TGTGCCAGCAGCCCCCGGACAGGGCGCGGGGAGACCCAGTACTTC.

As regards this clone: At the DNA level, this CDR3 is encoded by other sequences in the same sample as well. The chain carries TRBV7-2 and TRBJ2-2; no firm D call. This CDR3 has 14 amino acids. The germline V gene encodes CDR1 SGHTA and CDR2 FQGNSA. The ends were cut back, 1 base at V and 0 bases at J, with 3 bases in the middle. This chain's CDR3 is CASSLGTNTGELFF. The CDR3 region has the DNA TGTGCCAGCAGCTTAGGTACGAACACCGGGGAGCTGTTTTTT.

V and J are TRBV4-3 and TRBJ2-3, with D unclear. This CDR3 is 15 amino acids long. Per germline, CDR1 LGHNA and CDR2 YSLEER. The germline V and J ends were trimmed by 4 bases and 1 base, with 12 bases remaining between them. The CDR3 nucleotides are TGCGCCAGCAGCCCCGTGGGCGCCGGCACAGATACGCAGTATTTT. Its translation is CASSPVGAGTDTQYF.

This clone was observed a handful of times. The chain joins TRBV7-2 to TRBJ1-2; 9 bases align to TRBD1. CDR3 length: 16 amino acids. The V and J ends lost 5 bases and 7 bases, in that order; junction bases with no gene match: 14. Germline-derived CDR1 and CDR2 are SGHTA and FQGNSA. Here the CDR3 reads CASSPTGTGSMRGYTF. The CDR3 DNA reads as TGTGCCAGCAGCCCGACCGGGACAGGGTCTATGCGTGGCTACACCTTC.

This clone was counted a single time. CDR3 loop: CASSFNRDSNEQFF. In DNA, the CDR3 is TGTGCCAGCAGTTTTAACAGGGACAGCAATGAGCAGTTCTTC. The J gene is TRBJ2-1, the V gene TRBV25-1; 7 bases fit TRBD1. The CDR3 totals 14 residues. Germline CDR1 MGHDK, CDR2 SYGVNS. The ends lost 5 bases at V and 6 bases at J; junction bases unmatched: 7.